The T cell receptor (beta chain) under discussion was sequenced for a study of metastatic and nonmetastatic thyroid tumors. Background on the study: A comparison of repertoires was made across blood and tumor or nodule tissue from malignant and benign thyroid patients. Study-level points and caveats: Reports indicated that malignant thyroid tumors showed significantly higher TCR beta diversity than benign nodules did, in blood and tumor.

MiXCR re-clonotyped the PCR reads for TCRdb. Here the sample spans 25,000 to 30,000 clones, more than 3.5% being singletons. Each patient came to thyroid surgery without any prior treatment (of any kind). This clone is medium-sized within its sample. Its target is unknown. This sequence was found in a female donor with papillary thyroid cancer or a benign thyroid nodule (not recorded which). Some clones in this sample may be carry-over from other donors' samples. Sequencing input: blood.

In nucleotides, the CDR3 is TGTGCCAGCAGTTCAAGATCTTTTAGGCAGTACTTC. Translated: CASSSRSFRQYF. J is TRBJ2-7 and V is TRBV28, with D unresolved. CDR3 size: 12 residues. The V and J ends lost 4 bases and 9 bases respectively, with 13 bases between them. Germline V gene sequence: CDR1 MDHEN, CDR2 SYDVKM. The full variable domain, its missing parts supplied by reference TRBV28 and TRBJ2-7, is DVKVTQSSRYLVKRTGEKVFLECVQDMDHENMFWYRQDPGLGLRLIYFSYDVKMKEKGDIPEGYSVSREKKERFSLILESASTNQTSMYLCASSSRSFRQYFGPGTRLTVT.